This is a list of T cell receptor beta chains from one sample in a study of cytomegalovirus exposure and HLA in healthy donors. Assay: immunoSEQ multiplex PCR; the TCRdb copy retains only in-frame clones and omits some. The sample lists some 110,000 clones, 70% to 80% seen once, with roughly 3% in the top ten. Sequenced: PBMCs. These receptor sequences come from a woman between 18 and 30 years old in good health and CMV-seropositive. Both conserved end residues are part of each CDR3. The order of the fields is V gene, J gene, CDR3 protein.

>TRBV6-1|TRBJ2-4
CASSEYEGRAKNIQYF
>TRBV9|TRBJ2-7
CASSVGGQGYEQYF
>TRBV30|TRBJ2-2
CAWTRGDTGELFF
>TRBV4-1|TRBJ1-2
CASSSRDSDYGYTF
>TRBV30|TRBJ1-2
CAWTQASFYGYTF
>TRBV7-3|TRBJ1-1
CASSPAGVGTEAFF
>TRBV27|NA
CASSRGHIYEQYF
>TRBV30|TRBJ2-2
CAWSRVNTGELFF
>TRBV15|TRBJ1-2
CATSRKRQGNYGYTF
>TRBV20-1|TRBJ2-3
CSARGGARWDF
>TRBV5-6|TRBJ2-1
CASSLGASVSYNEQFF
>TRBV11-3|TRBJ1-2
CASSQARVGGYTF
>TRBV6-5|TRBJ2-1
CASSSLTGYNEQFF
>TRBV25-1|TRBJ2-7
CASSEFSQGPAYEQYF
>TRBV4-1|TRBJ1-5
CASSPLRGAVLQPQHF
>TRBV9|TRBJ1-1
CASSVGGVNTEAFF
>TRBV7-3|TRBJ1-3
CASGVGNTIYF
>TRBV20-1|TRBJ2-5
CSARKGDQYF
>TRBV7-2|TRBJ2-1
CASSSLGVEQFF
>TRBV30|TRBJ2-1
CAWNQREGYEQFF
>TRBV5-1|TRBJ2-7
CASSLAGGENEQYF
>TRBV5-1|TRBJ2-3
CASTPAGTYTDTQYF
>TRBV28|TRBJ1-5
CASSFRADRDNQPQHF
>TRBV6-5|TRBJ1-2
CASSDGANYGYTF
>TRBV12-5|TRBJ2-1
CASGLVGGTEQFF
>TRBV11-3|TRBJ2-7
CASRGAGNDEQYF
>TRBV7-3|TRBJ2-3
CASSLTTSGTDTQYF
>TRBV5-3|TRBJ2-7
CARSSGLAGRYEQYF
>TRBV9|TRBJ1-5
CASSQDRVNQPQHF
>TRBV6-5|TRBJ2-7
CASSQGTSGSYEQYF
>TRBV7-2|TRBJ1-5
CASSLEGQGAWSNQPQHF
>TRBV28|TRBJ1-5
CASSGGEGQGNQPQHF
>TRBV9|TRBJ1-3
CASSPRLLSSGNTIYF